These 25 T cell receptor beta chains were sequenced from one sample in a study of cytomegalovirus exposure and HLA in healthy donors. Clones were read by immunoSEQ multiplex PCR, and TCRdb kept only the in-frame ones, dropping some. The table has under 130,000 clones, around 83% seen once. Sequencing was done on a sample of PBMCs. The receptor set was obtained from a woman under 30 in good health and CMV-seropositive.

This clone was seen a handful of times. The gene calls are TRBV30 and TRBJ1-2, with 8 bases aligning to TRBD1. V trimming: 5 bases; J trimming: 1 base; junction bases outside the gene matches: 3. This CDR3 has 13 amino acids. CDR1 and CDR2 from the germline V gene are GTSNPN and SVGIG (reference sequence). CDR3 DNA sequence: TGTGCCTGGGCAGGGGGCATTAACTATGGCTACACCTTC. It yields the protein CAWAGGINYGYTF.

The gene calls are TRBV7-9 and TRBJ1-4; 7 nucleotides line up with TRBD1. In germline, CDR1 is SEHNR, CDR2 FQNEAQ (reference sequence). Trimming took 1 base from V and 2 from J; bases not matched to a gene: 7. CDR3 length equals 17 residues. The CDR3 sequence is CASSLGTGARTNEKLFF. The CDR3 nucleotides read TGTGCCAGCAGCTTAGGTACAGGGGCCCGGACTAATGAAAAACTGTTTTTT.

V gene TRBV10-3 combines with J gene TRBJ2-1, with D maybe TRBD2 (7 bases). Trimming removed 0 bases at V and 8 bases at J, with 11 bases between. CDR3 size: 14 residues. Germline CDR1 is ENHRY and CDR2 is SYGVKD. CDR3 bases: TGTGCCATCAGTGAGTCGGCGGGGGCGGATGAGCAGTTCTTC. This encodes CAISESAGADEQFF.

The rearrangement joins TRBV9 to TRBJ2-2; a weak D match, TRBD2 (6 bases). The CDR3 runs 17 residues. V was cut by 0 bases and J by 0 bases, with 12 bases left in between. Germline CDR1 SGDLS, CDR2 YYNGEE. The CDR3 sequence: CASSVVSGGPNTGELFF. CDR3 DNA sequence: TGTGCCAGCAGCGTAGTGTCCGGGGGACCGAACACCGGGGAGCTGTTTTTT.

The chain employs TRBV30 and TRBJ1-1; no clear D gene. V was shortened by 3 bases and J by 1 base, with 9 bases between the two germline ends. The germline V gene encodes CDR1 GTSNPN and CDR2 SVGIG (reference sequence). This CDR3 is built from 13 residues. The chain's CDR3 is CAWRPSGNTEAFF. The CDR3 DNA reads as TGTGCCTGGAGGCCATCAGGGAACACTGAAGCTTTCTTT.

J is TRBJ1-1 and V is TRBV5-4; 7 positions agree with TRBD1. V dropped 2 bases and J dropped 0; count of bases not matched to a gene: 1. CDR3 length: 14 amino acids. Germline-derived CDR1 and CDR2 are SGHNT and YYREEE (reference sequence). CDR3 DNA: TGTGCCAGCAGCTTCAGGGGGATGAACACTGAAGCTTTCTTT. It encodes CASSFRGMNTEAFF.

This chain joins TRBV5-1 and TRBJ2-7; no reliable D call. Germline V gene sequence: CDR1 SGHRS, CDR2 YFSETQ. Between the trimmed V and J ends, which lost 0 bases and 1 base, there was a span of 5 bases. This CDR3 spans 13 amino acids. DNA of the CDR3: TGCGCCAGCAGCTTGGGCCAGTCCTACGAGCAGTACTTC. The encoded protein is CASSLGQSYEQYF.

The J gene is TRBJ1-1, the V gene TRBV5-6; possibly TRBD1 for D (5 bases). CDR1 and CDR2 (germline): SGHDT, YYEEEE. There are 16 residues in the CDR3. Trimming took 1 base from V and 3 from J, leaving 16 bases between them. CDR3 nucleotides: TGTGCCAGCAGCTTGCAACCCGTCGGGGGAGACACTGAAGCTTTCTTT. Encoded protein: CASSLQPVGGDTEAFF.

V and J are TRBV4-1 and TRBJ2-7; a possible D gene is TRBD2 (5 bases). The CDR3 runs to 15 residues. The germline gives CDR1 MGHRA, CDR2 YSYEKL. V was trimmed by 1 base and J by 6 bases, leaving 16 bases between them. The CDR3 nucleotides are TGCGCCAGCAGCCAAGTAACCGGGGAAATAGGCGAGCAGTACTTC. It encodes CASSQVTGEIGEQYF.

The rearrangement uses TRBV7-9 and TRBJ2-1; 7 positions match TRBD1. This CDR3 comprises 14 residues. Germline values: CDR1 SEHNR, CDR2 FQNEAQ (reference sequence). The V and J ends lost 2 bases and 8 bases, in that order; junction bases with no gene match: 6. The CDR3 DNA is TGTGCCAGCAGCTTATCGTACAGGGGCGATGAGCAGTTCTTC. It encodes CASSLSYRGDEQFF.

The V gene is TRBV18, the J gene TRBJ1-3, with 9 bases lining up with TRBD1. The CDR3 runs to 18 residues. The V segment lost 3 bases and the J segment 4 bases; nucleotides outside the gene matches: 13. From germline, CDR1 is KGHSH and CDR2 LQKENI. The chain's CDR3 is CASSPVPLGQGQGNTIYF. In nucleotides, the CDR3 is TGTGCCAGCTCACCCGTTCCCCTGGGACAGGGCCAGGGAAACACCATATATTTT.

The chain joins TRBV2 to TRBJ2-2; 9 bases agree with TRBD2. V was clipped by 8 bases and J by 3 bases; unmatched bases: 4. In germline, CDR1 is SNHLY, CDR2 FYNNEI. The CDR3 covers 14 residues. CDR3 nucleotides: TGTGCCAGCGCCGCGGGAGGGTACACCGGGGAGCTGTTTTTT. Its translation is CASAAGGYTGELFF.

This sequence joins TRBV2 and TRBJ2-2; 8 nucleotides agree with TRBD1. The CDR3 sequence is 13 residues long. CDR1 SNHLY and CDR2 FYNNEI come from the germline V gene. Trimming cost V 5 bases and J 5 bases; bases outside gene matches: 1. CDR3 bases: TGTGCCAGCAGTTACAGGGGGACCGGGGAGCTGTTTTTT. Translating it yields CASSYRGTGELFF.

A few counts support this clone. The genes are TRBV6-6 and TRBJ2-7; weak D call: TRBD2 (6 bases). Germline loops: CDR1 MNHNY, CDR2 SVGAGI (reference sequence). The V end was cut by 6 bases, the J end by 5 bases, with 14 bases between. The CDR3 loop spans 13 amino acids. CDR3 in DNA: TGTGCCAGCAGAGACGGTGGAGGGGACGAGCAGTACTTC. Encoded protein: CASRDGGGDEQYF.

J is TRBJ1-1 and V is TRBV9; 9 bases are shared with TRBD1. Germline V gene data show CDR1 as SGDLS and CDR2 as YYNGEE. The CDR3 covers 15 residues. Losses at the gene ends were 2 bases for V and 8 bases for J; bases not matched to a gene: 10. The CDR3 is CASSVGNRGRLEAFF. In DNA, the CDR3 is TGTGCCAGCAGCGTGGGCAACAGGGGGCGCTTGGAAGCTTTCTTT.

This chain joins TRBV19 and TRBJ1-5; D is undetermined. The V and J ends lost 4 bases and 9 bases respectively, with 16 bases between them. Germline V gives CDR1 LNHDA, CDR2 SQIVND (reference sequence). The length of the CDR3 is 14 residues. CDR3 sequence reads: CASSTDLFDRPQHF. The DNA of the CDR3 is TGTGCCAGTAGTACGGACTTGTTCGATCGGCCCCAGCATTTT.

V gene TRBV28 combines with J gene TRBJ1-1; 10 positions match TRBD1. Germline trimming cut 5 bases from V and 5 bases from J; bases unmatched to any gene: 11. The CDR3 contains 16 residues. Looked up from germline, CDR1 is MDHEN and CDR2 is SYDVKM. Written as DNA, the CDR3 is TGTGCCAGCAGTCCCGATCGACAGGGGGCGTGGACTGAAGCTTTCTTT. Protein product: CASSPDRQGAWTEAFF.

The genes are TRBV29-1 and TRBJ2-7; TRBD2 matches 8 bases. V shed 6 bases, J shed 3 bases, and the junction held 7 bases outside the gene matches. CDR1 and CDR2 from the germline V gene are SQVTM and ANQGSEA. CDR3 length: 13 amino acids. The CDR3 reads CSVRGDTDYEQYF. The CDR3 DNA reads as TGCAGCGTGCGGGGGGACACAGACTACGAGCAGTACTTC.

The rearrangement joins TRBV30 to TRBJ2-1, with 11 positions matching TRBD2. CDR1 and CDR2 (germline): GTSNPN, SVGIG (reference sequence). The CDR3 is 16 amino acids. V shed 2 bases and J 2 bases; nucleotides not matched to a gene: 5. CDR3 protein: CAWSPHSGRAYNEQFF. The CDR3 region has the DNA TGTGCCTGGAGTCCCCATAGCGGGAGGGCCTACAATGAGCAGTTCTTC.

The gene calls are TRBV14 and TRBJ2-2, with D perhaps matching TRBD2 (5 bases). Per the germline V gene, CDR1 is SGHDN and CDR2 is FVKESK. CDR3 length: 14 residues. V lost 4 bases and J 5 bases, leaving 11 bases between the germline ends. CDR3: CASSPDYATGELFF. As DNA, the CDR3 is TGTGCCAGCAGCCCCGACTACGCTACCGGGGAGCTGTTTTTT.

A single count supports this clone. This sequence joins TRBV29-1 and TRBJ2-7; no reliable D call. This CDR3 spans 11 amino acids. Germline values: CDR1 SQVTM, CDR2 ANQGSEA. V was trimmed by 4 bases and J by 5 bases, leaving 9 bases between them. CDR3 sequence reads: CSVGRGNEQYF. DNA for the CDR3: TGCAGCGTTGGTAGAGGAAACGAGCAGTACTTC.

The gene calls are TRBV2 and TRBJ1-2, with 7 nucleotides matching TRBD1. V dropped 4 bases and J dropped 5; count of bases not matched to a gene: 4. The CDR3 is made up of 13 amino acids. CDR1 SNHLY and CDR2 FYNNEI come from the germline V gene. The CDR3 loop reads CASSGARGYGYTF. As DNA, the CDR3 is TGTGCCAGCAGTGGAGCCAGGGGGTATGGCTACACCTTC.

This chain uses TRBV30 with TRBJ2-1; D is perhaps TRBD1 (6 bases). CDR3 length: 13 amino acids. Germline values: CDR1 GTSNPN, CDR2 SVGIG (reference sequence). The V and J ends lost 1 base and 7 bases respectively, with 11 bases between them. The CDR3, as DNA: TGTGCCTGGAGTGGAACTCAGGGGAATGAGCAGTTCTTC. Translated: CAWSGTQGNEQFF.

The chain employs TRBV7-2 and TRBJ2-7; D gene unclear. V was trimmed by 1 base and J by 3 bases, leaving 10 bases between them. The CDR3 extends over 14 amino acids. Germline CDR1 reads SGHTA; CDR2 reads FQGNSA. CDR3 nucleotides: TGTGCCAGCAGCTTAGGTGTCACGGGCTACGAGCAGTACTTC. Protein product: CASSLGVTGYEQYF. Full variable domain (outside the CDR3, taken from reference TRBV7-2 and TRBJ2-7): GAGVSQSPSNKVTEKGKDVELRCDPISGHTALYWYRQSLGQGLEFLIYFQGNSAPDKSGLPSDRFSAERTGGSVSTLTIQRTQQEDSAVYLCASSLGVTGYEQYFGPGTRLTVT.

In DNA, the CDR3 is TGTGCCAGCAGTTTATCGTCCCTTAGCGGCTACGAGCAGTACTTC. As protein: CASSLSSLSGYEQYF. This sequence joins TRBV27 and TRBJ2-7; perhaps TRBD2 as D (6 bases). Germline assignment: CDR1 MNHEY and CDR2 SMNVEV (reference sequence). CDR3 length: 15 amino acids. Trimming removed 0 bases from V and 3 bases from J, with 12 bases in between.